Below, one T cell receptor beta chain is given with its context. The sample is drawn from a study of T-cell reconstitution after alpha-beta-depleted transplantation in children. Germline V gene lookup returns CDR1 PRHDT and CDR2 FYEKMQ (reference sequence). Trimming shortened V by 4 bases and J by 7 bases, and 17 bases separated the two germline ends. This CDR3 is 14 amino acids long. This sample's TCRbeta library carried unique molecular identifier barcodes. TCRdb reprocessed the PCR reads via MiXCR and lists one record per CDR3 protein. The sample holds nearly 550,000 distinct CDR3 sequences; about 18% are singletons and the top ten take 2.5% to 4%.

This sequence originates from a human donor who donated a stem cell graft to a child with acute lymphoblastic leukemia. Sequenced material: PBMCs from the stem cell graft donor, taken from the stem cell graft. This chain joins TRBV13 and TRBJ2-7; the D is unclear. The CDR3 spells CASSSRPRIGEQYF. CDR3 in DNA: TGTGCCAGCAGCTCGAGACCGCGAATCGGGGAGCAGTACTTC.